The clone carrying this T cell receptor beta chain has at least ten counts. TCRdb redid the calling of the 5' RACE reads with MiXCR, one entry per CDR3 protein. In the table there are some 120,000 distinct CDR3 sequences, roughly 15% of which are singletons. This sample was included in a study of T cells after yellow fever vaccination. The sample was CD8+ T cells sorted from PBMCs, taken 5 days after the yellow fever booster vaccination. The receptor was isolated from a young man who received the YFV17D yellow fever vaccine.

In nucleotides, the CDR3 is TGTGCCAGCAGTCTGGGCGGCTTGGGGGAAAAACTGTTTTTT. This codes for CASSLGGLGEKLFF. V is TRBV12-3 or TRBV12-4 and J is TRBJ1-4; D unresolved. The CDR3 has 14 amino acids. The V end lost 5 bases, the J end lost 8 bases, and 15 bases lay between the germline ends.